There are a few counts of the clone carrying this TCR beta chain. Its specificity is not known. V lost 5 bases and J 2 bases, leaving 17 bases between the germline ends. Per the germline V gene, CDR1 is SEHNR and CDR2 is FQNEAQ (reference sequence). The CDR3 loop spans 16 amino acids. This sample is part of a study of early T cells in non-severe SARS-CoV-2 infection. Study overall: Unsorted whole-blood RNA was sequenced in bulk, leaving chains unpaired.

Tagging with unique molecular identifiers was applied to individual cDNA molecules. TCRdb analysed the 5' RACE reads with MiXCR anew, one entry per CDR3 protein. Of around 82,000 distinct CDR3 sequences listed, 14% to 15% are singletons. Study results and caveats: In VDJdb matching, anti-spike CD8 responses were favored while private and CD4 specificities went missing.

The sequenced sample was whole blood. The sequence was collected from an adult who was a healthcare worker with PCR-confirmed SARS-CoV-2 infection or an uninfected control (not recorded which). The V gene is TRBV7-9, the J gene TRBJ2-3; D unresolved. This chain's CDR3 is CASSRAAHQPTDTQYF. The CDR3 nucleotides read TGTGCCAGCAGCCGGGCGGCACATCAGCCCACAGATACGCAGTATTTT. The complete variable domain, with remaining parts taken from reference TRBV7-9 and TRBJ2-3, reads DTGVSQNPRHKITKRGQNVTFRCDPISEHNRLYWYRQTLGQGPEFLTYFQNEAQLEKSRLLSDRFSAERPKGSFSTLEIQRTEQGDSAMYLCASSRAAHQPTDTQYFGPGTRLTVL.